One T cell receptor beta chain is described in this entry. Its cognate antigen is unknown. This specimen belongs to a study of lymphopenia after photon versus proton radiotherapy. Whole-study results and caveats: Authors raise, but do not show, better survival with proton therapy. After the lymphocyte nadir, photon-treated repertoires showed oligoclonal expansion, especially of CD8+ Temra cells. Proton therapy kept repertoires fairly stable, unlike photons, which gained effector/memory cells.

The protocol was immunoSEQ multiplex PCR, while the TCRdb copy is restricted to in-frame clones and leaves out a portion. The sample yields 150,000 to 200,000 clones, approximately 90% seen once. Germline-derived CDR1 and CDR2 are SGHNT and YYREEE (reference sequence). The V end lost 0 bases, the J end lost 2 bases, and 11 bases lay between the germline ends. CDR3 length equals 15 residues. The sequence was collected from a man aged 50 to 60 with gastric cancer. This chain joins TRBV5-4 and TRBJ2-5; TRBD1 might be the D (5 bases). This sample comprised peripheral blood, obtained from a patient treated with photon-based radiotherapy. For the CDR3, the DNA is TGTGCCAGCAGCTTGGAACGACAGATACAAGAGACCCAGTACTTC. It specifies CASSLERQIQETQYF.